Presented here are 25 T cell receptor beta chains from one specimen sequenced in a study of long-term antiretroviral therapy in people with HIV. At the survey level, the v3.0 immunoSEQ assay was run. TCRdb keeps only in-frame clones here, not all; method: immunoSEQ multiplex PCR. The table includes under 30,000 clones, about 85% detected once. The specimen comprised unsorted PBMCs, sampled 3 years after starting antiretroviral therapy. The source is a man aged 40-49 years with HIV.

The rearrangement links TRBV19 to TRBJ2-1, with TRBD2 matching over 10 bases. Germline CDR1 reads LNHDA; CDR2 reads SQIVND (reference sequence). V was clipped by 4 bases and J by 4 bases; unmatched bases: 7. CDR3 length: 16 amino acids. For the CDR3, the DNA is TGTGCCAGTAGTAATCCTAGCGGGAGAGTATACAATGAGCAGTTCTTC. Its protein product is CASSNPSGRVYNEQFF. The whole variable domain, filled in from reference TRBV19 and TRBJ2-1, reads DGGITQSPKYLFRKEGQNVTLSCEQNLNHDAMYWYRQDPGQGLRLIYYSQIVNDFQKGDIAEGYSVSREKKESFPLTVTSAQKNPTAFYLCASSNPSGRVYNEQFFGPGTRLTVL.

The chain combines TRBV18 with TRBJ1-1; D is undetermined. Looked up from germline, CDR1 is KGHSH and CDR2 is LQKENI. This CDR3 comprises 15 residues. The V gene lost 0 bases and the J gene lost 4 bases, with 12 bases spanning the gap. In nucleotides, the CDR3 is TGTGCCAGCTCACCACCGAGCGTTGCAAGCACTGAAGCTTTCTTT. Residues: CASSPPSVASTEAFF.

The chain recombines TRBV9 with TRBJ2-1; 11 nucleotides line up with TRBD1. CDR1 and CDR2 from the germline V gene are SGDLS and YYNGEE. V was pared by 1 base and J by 7 bases, with 7 bases of the junction left unmatched. The CDR3 length is 16 residues. The CDR3 loop is CASSVSGTGGRNEQFF. The CDR3 bases are TGTGCCAGCAGCGTATCCGGGACAGGGGGAAGGAATGAGCAGTTCTTC.

This clone occurred once. J is TRBJ1-3 and V is TRBV6-6; tentatively, D is TRBD1 (5 bases). There are 16 residues in the CDR3. Trimming pared 5 bases from V and 0 bases from J, leaving 14 bases between. Germline assignment: CDR1 MNHNY and CDR2 SVGAGI (reference sequence). For the CDR3, the DNA is TGTGCCAGCAGTATCCGACGACAGAGCTCTGGAAACACCATATATTTT. Encoded protein: CASSIRRQSSGNTIYF.

The rearrangement uses TRBV7-8 and TRBJ2-2; D possibly uses TRBD1 or TRBD2 (6 bases each). The CDR3 loop spans 15 amino acids. Trimming took 5 bases from V and 6 from J, leaving 16 bases between them. Looked up from germline, CDR1 is SGHVS and CDR2 is FQNEAQ. The CDR3 is CASSGGTPRAGELFF. CDR3 DNA: TGTGCCAGCAGCGGCGGGACACCGAGGGCCGGGGAGCTGTTTTTT.

J is TRBJ2-7 and V is TRBV18; D gene unclear. The length of the CDR3 is 12 residues. V dropped 2 bases and J dropped 2 bases, with 4 bases sitting between them. Germline values: CDR1 KGHSH, CDR2 LQKENI. The DNA of the CDR3 is TGTGCCAGCTCACCAATTCCCTACGAGCAGTACTTC. Translating it yields CASSPIPYEQYF.

Only a few counts were recorded for this clone. This sequence joins TRBV7-2 and TRBJ1-4; 11 bases match TRBD1. Germline CDR1 SGHTA, CDR2 FQGNSA. The CDR3 runs 16 residues. V gave up 5 bases and J gave up 1 base; unmatched junction bases: 3. CDR3 DNA sequence: TGTGCCAGCAGCCCTGGGACAGGGGGAACTAATGAAAAACTGTTTTTT. This sequence encodes CASSPGTGGTNEKLFF.

Here the CDR3 DNA reads TGTGCCAGCAGGACGGGCGGCGAGCAGTACTTC. This translates into CASRTGGEQYF. This chain links TRBV6-5 with TRBJ2-7; D uncertain. In germline, CDR1 is MNHEY, CDR2 SVGAGI. The CDR3 covers 11 residues. V lost 6 bases to trimming and J lost 6 bases, with 9 bases between them.

V and J are TRBV7-8 and TRBJ2-2, with D maybe TRBD2 (6 bases). CDR3 size: 15 residues. Trimming left V 5 bases short and J 0 bases short, with 10 bases between. The V gene's germline CDR1 is SGHVS and CDR2 FQNEAQ. The CDR3 bases are TGTGCCAGCAGCACCCGACTAGCGAACACCGGGGAGCTGTTTTTT. Translation: CASSTRLANTGELFF. The complete variable domain, with remaining parts taken from reference TRBV7-8 and TRBJ2-2, reads GAGVSQSPRYKVAKRGQDVALRCDPISGHVSLFWYQQALGQGPEFLTYFQNEAQLDKSGLPSDRFFAERPEGSVSTLKIQRTQQEDSAVYLCASSTRLANTGELFFGEGSRLTVL.

This clone was seen only a few times. This chain joins TRBV4-2 and TRBJ1-5; weak D call: TRBD1 (5 bases). The germline V gene encodes CDR1 LGHNA and CDR2 YNFKEQ. The CDR3 extends over 15 amino acids. V was shortened by 0 bases and J by 7 bases, with 13 bases between the two germline ends. As DNA, the CDR3 is TGTGCCAGCAGCCAAGATGAGACCCAGGGACAGCCCCAGCATTTT. This codes for CASSQDETQGQPQHF.

This chain uses TRBV19 with TRBJ1-6, with 7 bases identical to TRBD1. Germline values: CDR1 LNHDA, CDR2 SQIVND (reference sequence). The V gene end was trimmed by 5 bases and the J gene end by 0 bases; junction bases not matched to a gene: 7. This CDR3 has 17 amino acids. CDR3 loop: CASSPRGTVSYNSPLHF. CDR3 nucleotide sequence: TGTGCCAGTAGTCCGAGGGGGACAGTCTCCTATAATTCACCCCTCCACTTT.

This sequence joins TRBV29-1 and TRBJ2-1; D not resolved. CDR1 SQVTM and CDR2 ANQGSEA come from the germline V gene. The V gene lost 0 bases and the J gene lost 0 bases, with 12 bases spanning the gap. The CDR3 is 16 amino acids. CDR3 residues: CSVEDYWITSYNEQFF. The CDR3 region has the DNA TGCAGCGTTGAAGATTACTGGATTACCTCCTACAATGAGCAGTTCTTC.

The gene calls are TRBV9 and TRBJ1-2; D possibly corresponds to TRBD1 (6 bases). CDR1 is SGDLS, CDR2 YYNGEE, per germline. The V end lost 4 bases, the J end lost 4 bases, and 17 bases lay between the germline ends. The CDR3 consists of 15 residues. As DNA, the CDR3 is TGTGCCAGCAGCCCCAGGGACACCTCCTTCTATGGCTACACCTTC. Translation: CASSPRDTSFYGYTF.

This chain links TRBV11-3 with TRBJ2-5, with D unresolved. V lost 1 base, J lost 13 bases, and 13 bases lay in between. The germline CDR1 and CDR2 sequences are SGHNT and YENEEA. The length of the CDR3 is 12 residues. The CDR3 protein is CASSLAFAPRYF. The CDR3 bases are TGTGCCAGCAGCTTAGCGTTCGCACCGCGGTACTTC.

The chain links TRBV4-2 to TRBJ2-1; TRBD2 aligns across 10 bases. Germline V gene lookup returns CDR1 LGHNA and CDR2 YNFKEQ. The CDR3 spans 17 residues. After removal of 1 base from V and 0 bases from J, the junction contained 3 bases not matched to a gene. The CDR3 loop reads CASSQGLAGDSYNEQFF. The CDR3 DNA is TGTGCCAGCAGCCAAGGGCTAGCGGGGGACTCCTACAATGAGCAGTTCTTC.

This chain uses TRBV25-1 with TRBJ2-7; TRBD1 aligns across 7 bases. The CDR3 has 16 residues. The trim removed 1 base at V and 2 bases at J, leaving 8 bases unmatched. The germline V gene encodes CDR1 MGHDK and CDR2 SYGVNS. The CDR3 DNA sequence: TGTGCCAGCAGTGAATGGGGGACAGTCGACCCCTACGAGCAGTACTTC. Translating it yields CASSEWGTVDPYEQYF.

The chain recombines TRBV18 with TRBJ1-2, with 7 bases that match TRBD1. The germline CDR1 and CDR2 sequences are KGHSH and LQKENI. CDR3 length: 17 residues. V shed 4 bases and J 5 bases; nucleotides not matched to a gene: 16. For the CDR3, the DNA is TGTGCCAGCTCACTTACCCCCGGGACAGACTTGGTTTATGGCTACACCTTC. The encoded protein is CASSLTPGTDLVYGYTF.

This clone was observed a few times. DNA for the CDR3: TGTGCCAGCAGCTCCAGGACAGGGAGCACAGATACGCAGTATTTT. This gives the protein CASSSRTGSTDTQYF. The V and J genes are TRBV21-1 and TRBJ2-3; TRBD1, the table's D call, lacks a check against the DNA. TRBV21-1 is a listed pseudogene. The CDR3 runs 15 residues.

The chain employs TRBV6-1 and TRBJ1-5; 8 bases map to TRBD1. CDR3 length equals 14 residues. The germline CDR1 and CDR2 sequences are MNHNS and SASEGT. J lost 1 base, V lost 8 bases, and 4 bases had no gene match. CDR3 in DNA: TGTGCCAGCGAAGGACAGGGCAGCAATCAGCCCCAGCATTTT. Amino acids: CASEGQGSNQPQHF.

The chain joins TRBV29-1 to TRBJ2-7; D could derive from TRBD1 or TRBD2 (5 bases each). Germline CDR1 SQVTM, CDR2 ANQGSEA. V was cut by 4 bases and J by 0 bases, with 10 bases left in between. The CDR3 runs to 13 residues. The CDR3 nucleotides are TGCAGCGTTGCTGGGGGTAGCTCCTACGAGCAGTACTTC. It yields the protein CSVAGGSSYEQYF.

The V gene is TRBV6-5, the J gene TRBJ1-2; D is unresolved. The CDR3 loop spans 12 amino acids. Germline V gives CDR1 MNHEY, CDR2 SVGAGI. Trimming left V 5 bases short and J 6 bases short, with 10 bases between. The CDR3 nucleotides read TGTGCCAGCAGTGGCAGGTTTGATGGCTACACCTTC. This translates into CASSGRFDGYTF.

CDR3 sequence reads: CASSRDSVGGYTF. The DNA of the CDR3 is TGTGCCAGCAGCCGGGACAGCGTAGGGGGCTACACCTTC. This chain joins TRBV5-4 and TRBJ1-2, with 7 bases lining up with TRBD1. Germline values: CDR1 SGHNT, CDR2 YYREEE (reference sequence). The CDR3 extends over 13 amino acids. V trimming: 4 bases; J trimming: 8 bases; junction bases outside the gene matches: 8.

The V call is TRBV7-9, the J call TRBJ2-1; 9 bases map to TRBD1. Looked up from germline, CDR1 is SEHNR and CDR2 is FQNEAQ (reference sequence). With V trimmed by 5 bases and J by 4 bases, 6 bases remained unmatched. The CDR3 spans 15 residues. The CDR3 bases are TGTGCCAGCAGCCCCGACAGGGGGAAATACAATGAGCAGTTCTTC. It codes for CASSPDRGKYNEQFF.

The chain uses TRBV5-5 and TRBJ1-2; D ambiguous. Germline V gene lookup returns CDR1 SGHKS and CDR2 YYEKEE (reference sequence). V lost 4 bases, J lost 2 bases, and 6 bases lay in between. The CDR3 is 12 amino acids. CDR3 protein: CASSMGNYGYTF. The CDR3 DNA sequence: TGTGCCAGCAGCATGGGAAACTATGGCTACACCTTC.

V gene TRBV5-1 combines with J gene TRBJ1-1; perhaps TRBD1 as D (5 bases). The germline CDR1 and CDR2 sequences are SGHRS and YFSETQ. The ends were cut back, 2 bases at V and 6 bases at J, with 14 bases in the middle. The CDR3 totals 14 residues. The CDR3 DNA reads as TGCGCCAGCAGCTTAGAGGGGCTCGGCGCTGAAGCTTTCTTT. Encoded protein: CASSLEGLGAEAFF.